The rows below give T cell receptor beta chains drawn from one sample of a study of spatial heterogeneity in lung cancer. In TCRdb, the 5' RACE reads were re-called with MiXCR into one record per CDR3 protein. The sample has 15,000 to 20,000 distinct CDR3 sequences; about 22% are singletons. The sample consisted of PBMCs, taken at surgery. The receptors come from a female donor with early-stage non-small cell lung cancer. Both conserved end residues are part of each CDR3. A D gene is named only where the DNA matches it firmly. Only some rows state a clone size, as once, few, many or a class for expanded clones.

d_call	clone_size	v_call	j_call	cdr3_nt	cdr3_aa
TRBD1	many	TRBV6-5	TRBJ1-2	TGTGCCAGCAACGCGGACAGGGCTGATGGCTACACCTTC	CASNADRADGYTF
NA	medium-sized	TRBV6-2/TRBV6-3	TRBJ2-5	TGTGCCAGCAGAACCGGGATAATGAAAGAGACCCAGTACTTC	CASRTGIMKETQYF
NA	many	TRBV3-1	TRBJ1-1	TGTGCCAGCAGCCAAGCCCAGACCCTGACCGCTTTCTTT	CASSQAQTLTAFF
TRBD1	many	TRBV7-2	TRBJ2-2	TGTGCCAGCAGCTACCAGGGGGCAAGTAACACCGGGGAGCTGTTTTTT	CASSYQGASNTGELFF
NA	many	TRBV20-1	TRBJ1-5	TGCAGTGCTAGAGATCGCAAGGAGGCTCCTGGGCAGCCCCAGCATTTT	CSARDRKEAPGQPQHF
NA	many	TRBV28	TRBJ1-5	TGTGCCAGCAGTACATTTTTGGCCCAGCATTTT	CASSTFLAQHF
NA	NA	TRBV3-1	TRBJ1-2	TGTGCCAGCAGCCAGGGACCCTATGGCTACACCTTC	CASSQGPYGYTF
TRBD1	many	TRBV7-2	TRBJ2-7	TGTGCCAGCAGCTTAGCGGGACAGACCTCCTACGAGCAGTACTTC	CASSLAGQTSYEQYF
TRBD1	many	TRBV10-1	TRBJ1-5	TGCGCCAGCATTAGAGGGTTGGTCAGGGGGACGAGCAATCAGCCCCAGCATTTT	CASIRGLVRGTSNQPQHF
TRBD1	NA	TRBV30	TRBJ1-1	TGTGCCTGGACCCGACAGGGGGCGAACACTGAAGCTTTCTTT	CAWTRQGANTEAFF
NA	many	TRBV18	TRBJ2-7	TGTGCCAGCTCGGCAGGGAGCCACGAGCAGTACTTC	CASSAGSHEQYF
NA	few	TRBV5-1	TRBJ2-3	TGCGCCAGCAGCTTGGCGGAAGCAGGGCCTGGCACAGATACGCAGTATTTT	CASSLAEAGPGTDTQYF
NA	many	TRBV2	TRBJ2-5	TGTGCCAGCAGTGACCCAGACAGGAGGGAGACCCAGTACTTC	CASSDPDRRETQYF
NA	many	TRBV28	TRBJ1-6	TGTGCCAGCATCCGGGGGGAAGGTTCACCCCTCCACTTT	CASIRGEGSPLHF
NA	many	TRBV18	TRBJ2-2	TGTGCCAGCTCCCGAGACAGGTCTTACAACACCGGGGAGCTGTTTTTT	CASSRDRSYNTGELFF
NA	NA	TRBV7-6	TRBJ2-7	TGTGCCAGCAGCTTAGGCTCGAGCTCCTACGAGCAGTACTTC	CASSLGSSSYEQYF
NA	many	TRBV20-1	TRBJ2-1	TGCAGTGCCAGAACAGGGTCGTTTGAGAATGAGCAGTTCTTC	CSARTGSFENEQFF
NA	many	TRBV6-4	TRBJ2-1	TGTGCCAGCAGTGACTCCTATCAGAGCTCCTACAATGAGCAGTTCTTC	CASSDSYQSSYNEQFF
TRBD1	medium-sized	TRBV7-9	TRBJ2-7	TGTGCCAGCAGCTCTACAGGAACAGGGGGCGACGAGCAGTACTTC	CASSSTGTGGDEQYF
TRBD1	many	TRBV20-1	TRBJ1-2	TGCAGTGCCGTCGACAGGGGGCCGGACTATGGCTACACCTTC	CSAVDRGPDYGYTF
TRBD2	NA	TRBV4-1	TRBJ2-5	TGCGCCAGCAGCCTATATTCTGGCGCGGGAGGGGGGTCATGGCCCCAGTACTTC	CASSLYSGAGGGSWPQYF
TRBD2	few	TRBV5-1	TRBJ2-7	TGCGCCAGCAGCCGGGGGGAACTAGCGTACGAGCAGTACTTC	CASSRGELAYEQYF
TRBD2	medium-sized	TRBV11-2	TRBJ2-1	TGTGCCAGCAGCCCCTCATTAGCGGGAGGGTTCCCCAGGAGGCAGTTCTTC	CASSPSLAGGFPRRQFF
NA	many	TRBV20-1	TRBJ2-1	TGCAGTGCTAGAGAAGACTCGTACAATGAGCAGTTCTTC	CSAREDSYNEQFF
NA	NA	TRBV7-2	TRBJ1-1	TGTGCCAGCAGCTGGAGTTTGAACACTGAAGCTTTCTTT	CASSWSLNTEAFF
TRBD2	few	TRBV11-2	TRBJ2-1	TGTGCCAGCAGCTTTACTGCGGGAGAGTCGGGAGAGCAGTTCTTC	CASSFTAGESGEQFF
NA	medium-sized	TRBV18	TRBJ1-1	TGTGCCAGCTCAGAAAGGGTGAACACTGAAGCTTTCTTT	CASSERVNTEAFF
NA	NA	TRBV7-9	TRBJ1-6	TGTGCCAGCAGCTCCATGCAAGGACCGAATTCACCCCTCCACTTT	CASSSMQGPNSPLHF
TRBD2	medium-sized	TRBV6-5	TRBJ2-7	TGTGCCAGCAGTTGGCGGGGGACCCCCTACGAGCAGTACTTC	CASSWRGTPYEQYF
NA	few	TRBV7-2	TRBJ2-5	TGTGCCAGCAGCACTCGTGGCGGTGAAGAGACCCAGTATTTC	CASSTRGGEETQYF
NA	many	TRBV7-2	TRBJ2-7	TGTGCCAGCAGCTTAGCCTTGGGGGGAGAGGAGCAGTACTTC	CASSLALGGEEQYF
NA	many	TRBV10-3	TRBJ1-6	TGTGCCATCAGGGACAGCGCCGGACACTATAATTCACCCCTCCACTTT	CAIRDSAGHYNSPLHF
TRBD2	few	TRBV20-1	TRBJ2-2	TGCAGTGCTAGAGATAGCGGGAGAGTAACCACCGGGGAGCTGTTTTTT	CSARDSGRVTTGELFF
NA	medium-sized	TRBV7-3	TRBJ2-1	TGTGCCAGCAGCCGGTTCACGTCCAATGAGCAGTTCTTC	CASSRFTSNEQFF
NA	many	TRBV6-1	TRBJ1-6	TGTGCCAGCAGTGACAGAGTTGGAACCCCCCTCCACTTT	CASSDRVGTPLHF
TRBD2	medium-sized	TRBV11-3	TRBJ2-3	TGTGCCAGCAGCTCTAGGGGAGCGGGAGGGTCTGATACGCAGTATTTT	CASSSRGAGGSDTQYF
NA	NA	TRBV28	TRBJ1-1	TGTACCAGCAGTTTCGAGTCCAGCACTGAACCTTTCTTT	CTSSFESSTEPFF
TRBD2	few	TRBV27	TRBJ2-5	TGTGCCAGCAGCCGAACGGGGGGGAAACGGTGGGAGACCCAGTACTTC	CASSRTGGKRWETQYF
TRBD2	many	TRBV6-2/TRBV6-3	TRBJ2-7	TGTGCCAGCAGTTACTCAGGGTCTTGGAGCGGGAGTGTCTACGAGCAGTACTTC	CASSYSGSWSGSVYEQYF
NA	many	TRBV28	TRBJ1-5	TGTGCCAGCAGTCGTCTGTTAGGAAATCAGCCCCAGCATTTT	CASSRLLGNQPQHF
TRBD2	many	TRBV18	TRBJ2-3	TGTGCCAGCTCACCTAGCGGGAGAGAAGATACGCAGTATTTT	CASSPSGREDTQYF
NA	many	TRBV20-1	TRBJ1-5	TGCAGTGCTAGAGATTATGTTCGGGGCCTTCAGCCCCAGCATTTT	CSARDYVRGLQPQHF
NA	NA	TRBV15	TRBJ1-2	TGTGCCACCAGCAGAGATGCCAACCCTACTGGCTACACCTTC	CATSRDANPTGYTF
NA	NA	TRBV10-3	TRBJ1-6	TGTGCCATCAGAGCAGAAGTAAATTCACCCCTCCACTTT	CAIRAEVNSPLHF
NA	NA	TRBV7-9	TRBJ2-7	TGTGCCAGCAGCCCCTGGCCTGAGCAGTACTTC	CASSPWPEQYF
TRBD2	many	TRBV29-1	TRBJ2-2	TGCAGCGGACTAGCGGGGGGCACCGGGGAGCTGTTTTTT	CSGLAGGTGELFF
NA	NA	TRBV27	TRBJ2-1	TGTGCCAGCGGGCGGGAGGACAGGGACATCCCTGAGCAGTTCTTC	CASGREDRDIPEQFF
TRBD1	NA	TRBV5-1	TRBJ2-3	TGCGCCAGCAGCCCCGGACAGGGTGGAGATACGCAGTATTTT	CASSPGQGGDTQYF
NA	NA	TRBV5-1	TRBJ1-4	TGCGCCAGCAGCTTTCAGGGAACTAATGAAAAACTGTTTTTT	CASSFQGTNEKLFF
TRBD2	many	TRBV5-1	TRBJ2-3	TGCGCCAGCAGCTTGAGCGGGAGCGGGCCAGATACGCAGTATTTT	CASSLSGSGPDTQYF
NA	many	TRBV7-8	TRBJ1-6	TGTGCCAGCAGCCCCCGGGTAGCCTCACCCCTCCACTTT	CASSPRVASPLHF
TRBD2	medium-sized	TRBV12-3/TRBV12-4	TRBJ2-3	TGTGCCAGCAGCATCGGACTAGCGGGAGGGACTCAGACCCAGTATTTT	CASSIGLAGGTQTQYF
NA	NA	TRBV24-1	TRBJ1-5	TGTGCCACCAGGGACGGGAGCAATCAGCCCCAGCATTTT	CATRDGSNQPQHF
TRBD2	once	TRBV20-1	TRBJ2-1	TGCAGTGCAAAGATTGGCCTAGCGGGAAACAATGAGCAGTTCTTC	CSAKIGLAGNNEQFF
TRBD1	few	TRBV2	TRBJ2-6	TGTGCCAGCCAGGGGGCTGGGGCCAACGTCCTGACTTTC	CASQGAGANVLTF
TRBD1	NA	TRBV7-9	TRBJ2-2	TGTGCCAGCAGACCACAGGGGGCAACCGGGGAGCTGTTTTTT	CASRPQGATGELFF
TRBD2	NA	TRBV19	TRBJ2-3	TGTGCCAGTAGTATGAAGTGGTCTAGCGGGACCCTAAGGGATACGCAGTATTTT	CASSMKWSSGTLRDTQYF
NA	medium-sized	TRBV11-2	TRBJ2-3	TGTGCCAGCAGACAATTGGACAGAGAAGATACGCAGTATTTT	CASRQLDREDTQYF